A selection of T cell receptor beta chains follows, all from one sample in a study of Ad26.COV2.S vaccination and SARS-CoV-2 variants. TCRdb's copy holds only in-frame clones and misses some; the assay was immunoSEQ multiplex PCR. The sample records about 680,000 clones, 70% to 90% being singletons. Source: peripheral blood, taken in a trial of Ad26.COV2.S vaccine versus placebo. These receptors were collected from a person between 18 and 65 years old who received the Ad26.COV2.S COVID-19 vaccine or a placebo. Each CDR3 is given with its conserved first and last residue. A D gene is named only where the DNA matches it firmly. Rows may omit the clone size; those that give it use once, few, many or a size class.

V gene: TRBV5-1; J gene: TRBJ2-1; D gene: -; clone size: -; CDR3 DNA: TGCGCCAGCAGCTTCGGTGGCAGGGACGTTGCCGAGTTCTTC; CDR3 protein: CASSFGGRDVAEFF
V gene: TRBV5-5; J gene: TRBJ2-4; D gene: TRBD1; clone size: -; CDR3 DNA: TGTGCCAGCAGCTCAGGGGGCGCGAGGGACATTCAGTACTTC; CDR3 protein: CASSSGGARDIQYF
V gene: TRBV7-2; J gene: TRBJ1-6; D gene: -; clone size: -; CDR3 DNA: TGTGCCAGCAGCACACCAGGGTCCTATAATTCACCCCTCCACTTT; CDR3 protein: CASSTPGSYNSPLHF
V gene: TRBV18; J gene: TRBJ2-1; D gene: -; clone size: once; CDR3 DNA: TGTGCCAGCTCACCACCTTCCCTCAACAATGAGCAGTTCTTC; CDR3 protein: CASSPPSLNNEQFF
V gene: TRBV30; J gene: TRBJ1-5; D gene: -; clone size: -; CDR3 DNA: TGTGCCTGGAGTGTGGGGGGGGATCAGCCCCAGCATTTT; CDR3 protein: CAWSVGGDQPQHF
V gene: TRBV5-6; J gene: TRBJ2-1; D gene: -; clone size: -; CDR3 DNA: TGTGCCAGCAGCCGGCCGTTCCGGGACTTGGTTCGAAATGAGCAGTTCTTC; CDR3 protein: CASSRPFRDLVRNEQFF
V gene: TRBV4-2; J gene: TRBJ2-7; D gene: TRBD1; clone size: -; CDR3 DNA: TGTGCCAGCAGCCAAGGGACCGGGACAGGGGCCTACGAGCAGTACTTC; CDR3 protein: CASSQGTGTGAYEQYF
V gene: TRBV5-6; J gene: TRBJ1-1; D gene: TRBD1; clone size: -; CDR3 DNA: TGTGCCAGCAGCCCCGGACAGGGTTCCACTGAAGCTTTCTTT; CDR3 protein: CASSPGQGSTEAFF
V gene: TRBV19; J gene: TRBJ2-5; D gene: TRBD2; clone size: once; CDR3 DNA: TGTGCCAGTAGTATGACTAGCGGGAGGGCGTACGAGACCCAGTACTTC; CDR3 protein: CASSMTSGRAYETQYF
V gene: TRBV27; J gene: TRBJ2-7; D gene: TRBD2; clone size: -; CDR3 DNA: TGTGCCAGCAGGGTTAGCGGGGGGACCTACGAGCAGTACTTC; CDR3 protein: CASRVSGGTYEQYF
V gene: TRBV27; J gene: TRBJ2-1; D gene: TRBD2; clone size: -; CDR3 DNA: TGTGCCAGCAGTTTACTTGCAGCGGGATCCTACAATGAGCAGTTCTTC; CDR3 protein: CASSLLAAGSYNEQFF
V gene: TRBV6-5; J gene: TRBJ2-6; D gene: -; clone size: -; CDR3 DNA: TGTGCCAGCGGGGGATGGTCCTCTGGGGCCAACGTCCTGACTTTC; CDR3 protein: CASGGWSSGANVLTF
V gene: TRBV5-1; J gene: TRBJ1-4; D gene: TRBD1; clone size: -; CDR3 DNA: TGCGCCAGCAGCCTGCCGGGACAGGGAGGCGAAAAACTGTTTTTT; CDR3 protein: CASSLPGQGGEKLFF
V gene: TRBV10-1; J gene: TRBJ2-7; D gene: -; clone size: few; CDR3 DNA: TGCGCCAGCAGTGTTGACCGGGTGTACGAGCAGTACTTC; CDR3 protein: CASSVDRVYEQYF
V gene: TRBV9; J gene: TRBJ2-7; D gene: TRBD2; clone size: -; CDR3 DNA: TGTGCCAGCAGCAATAGGACGGGGAGGGGTTCCTACGAGCAGTACTTC; CDR3 protein: CASSNRTGRGSYEQYF
V gene: TRBV7-9; J gene: TRBJ2-6; D gene: -; clone size: -; CDR3 DNA: TGTGCCAGCAGCTTATTGGAGGGAGTAGCGCCCGGGGCCAACGTCCTGACTTTC; CDR3 protein: CASSLLEGVAPGANVLTF
V gene: TRBV4-2; J gene: TRBJ1-3; D gene: TRBD1; clone size: -; CDR3 DNA: TGTGCCAGCAGCACAGGGGGGGCTGGAAACACCATATATTTT; CDR3 protein: CASSTGGAGNTIYF
V gene: TRBV6-4; J gene: TRBJ1-1; D gene: -; clone size: -; CDR3 DNA: TGTGCCAGCAGTGAGAAATTCGGCTTTGAAGCTTTCTTT; CDR3 protein: CASSEKFGFEAFF
V gene: TRBV23-1; J gene: TRBJ2-3; D gene: -; clone size: -; CDR3 DNA: TGCGCCATCAACCGGGGGAAAGGAGATACGCAGTATTTT; CDR3 protein: CAINRGKGDTQYF
V gene: TRBV19; J gene: TRBJ2-7; D gene: TRBD1; clone size: once; CDR3 DNA: TGTGCCAGGACCGGGACAGATTACGAGCAGTACTTC; CDR3 protein: CARTGTDYEQYF
V gene: TRBV3-1/TRBV3-2; J gene: TRBJ2-2; D gene: -; clone size: -; CDR3 DNA: TGTGCCAGCAGCCTTTCCACCGGGGAGCTGTTTTTT; CDR3 protein: CASSLSTGELFF
V gene: TRBV7-3; J gene: TRBJ2-5; D gene: TRBD2; clone size: -; CDR3 DNA: TGTGCCAGCAGCTTGGGACTAGAAGAGACCCAGTACTTC; CDR3 protein: CASSLGLEETQYF
V gene: TRBV12-5; J gene: TRBJ1-6; D gene: -; clone size: -; CDR3 DNA: TGTGCTAGTGGTTTGGTACTCGGGGGATGGAATTCACCCCTCCACTTT; CDR3 protein: CASGLVLGGWNSPLHF
V gene: TRBV4-3; J gene: TRBJ2-2; D gene: -; clone size: once; CDR3 DNA: TGCGCCAGCAGCCAGGACCCTCTCGGGGGAACCGGGGAGCTGTTTTTT; CDR3 protein: CASSQDPLGGTGELFF
V gene: TRBV4-3; J gene: TRBJ1-2; D gene: -; clone size: -; CDR3 DNA: TGCGCCAGCAGCTCCTCGGGGCGCTATGGCTACACCTTC; CDR3 protein: CASSSSGRYGYTF
V gene: TRBV27; J gene: TRBJ2-1; D gene: TRBD2; clone size: -; CDR3 DNA: TGTGCCAGCAGTTTCCTCAGCGGGAACTCCTACAATGAGCAGTTCTTC; CDR3 protein: CASSFLSGNSYNEQFF
V gene: TRBV10-1; J gene: TRBJ1-2; D gene: TRBD1; clone size: few; CDR3 DNA: TGCGCCAGCAGTGAGTCGGGGGACAGGAGTTATCTTATGGCGGGCTACACCTTC; CDR3 protein: CASSESGDRSYLMAGYTF
V gene: TRBV5-4; J gene: TRBJ2-1; D gene: -; clone size: -; CDR3 DNA: TGTGCCAGCAGCGGGACCGCAGACGCCTACAATGAGCAGTTCTTC; CDR3 protein: CASSGTADAYNEQFF
V gene: TRBV3-1/TRBV3-2; J gene: TRBJ2-5; D gene: TRBD1; clone size: -; CDR3 DNA: TGTGCCAGCAGCCCGGCCGGGACAGGGAAACAAGAGACCCAGTACTTC; CDR3 protein: CASSPAGTGKQETQYF
V gene: TRBV19; J gene: TRBJ1-5; D gene: -; clone size: -; CDR3 DNA: TGTGCCAGTAGTATACATAAGGAAAGGGGTGATCAGCCCCAGCATTTT; CDR3 protein: CASSIHKERGDQPQHF